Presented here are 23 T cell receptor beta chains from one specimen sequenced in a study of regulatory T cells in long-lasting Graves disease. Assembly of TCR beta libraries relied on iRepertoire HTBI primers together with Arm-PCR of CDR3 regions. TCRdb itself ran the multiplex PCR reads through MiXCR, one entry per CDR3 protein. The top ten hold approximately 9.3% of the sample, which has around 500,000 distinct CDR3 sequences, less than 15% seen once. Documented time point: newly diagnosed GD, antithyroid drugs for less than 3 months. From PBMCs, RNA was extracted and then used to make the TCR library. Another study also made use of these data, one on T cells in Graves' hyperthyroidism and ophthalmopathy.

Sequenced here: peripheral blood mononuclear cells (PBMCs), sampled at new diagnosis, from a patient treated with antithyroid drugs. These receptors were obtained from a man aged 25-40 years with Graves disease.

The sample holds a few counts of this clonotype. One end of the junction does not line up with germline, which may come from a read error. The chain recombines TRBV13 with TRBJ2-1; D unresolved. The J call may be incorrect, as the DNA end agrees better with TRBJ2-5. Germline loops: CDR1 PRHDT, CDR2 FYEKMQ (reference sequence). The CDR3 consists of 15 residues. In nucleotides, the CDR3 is TGTGCCAGCGGCTTAACCAGCGCCGTGTGGGAGACCCAGTACTTC. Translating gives CASGLTSAVWETQYF.

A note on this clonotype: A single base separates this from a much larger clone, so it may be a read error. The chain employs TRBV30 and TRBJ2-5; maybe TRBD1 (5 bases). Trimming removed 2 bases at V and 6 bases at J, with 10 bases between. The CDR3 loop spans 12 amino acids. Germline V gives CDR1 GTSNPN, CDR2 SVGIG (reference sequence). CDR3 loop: CAWSRQQKTQYF. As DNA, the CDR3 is TGTGCCTGGAGTCGACAGCAAAAGACCCAGTACTTC.

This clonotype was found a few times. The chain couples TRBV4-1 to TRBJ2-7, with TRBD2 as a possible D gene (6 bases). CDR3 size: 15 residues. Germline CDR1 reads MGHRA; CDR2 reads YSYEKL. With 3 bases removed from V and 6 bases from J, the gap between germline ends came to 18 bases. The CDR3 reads CASSHREEMGLEQYF. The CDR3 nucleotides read TGCGCCAGCAGCCACAGGGAGGAGATGGGACTCGAGCAGTACTTC.

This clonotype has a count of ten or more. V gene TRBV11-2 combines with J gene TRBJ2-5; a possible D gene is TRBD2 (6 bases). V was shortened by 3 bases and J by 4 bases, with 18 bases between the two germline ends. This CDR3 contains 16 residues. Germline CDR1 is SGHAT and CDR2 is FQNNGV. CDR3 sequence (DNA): TGTGCCAGCAGCTTTCCCCCGATCCGGAGGGGAGAGACCCAGTACTTC. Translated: CASSFPPIRRGETQYF.

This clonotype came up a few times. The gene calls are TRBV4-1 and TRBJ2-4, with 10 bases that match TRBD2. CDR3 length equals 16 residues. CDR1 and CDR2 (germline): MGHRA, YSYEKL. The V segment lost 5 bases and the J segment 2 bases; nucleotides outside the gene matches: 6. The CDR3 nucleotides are TGCGCCAGCAGCTCTAGCGGGAGTGCTTCCAAAAACATTCAGTACTTC. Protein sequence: CASSSSGSASKNIQYF.

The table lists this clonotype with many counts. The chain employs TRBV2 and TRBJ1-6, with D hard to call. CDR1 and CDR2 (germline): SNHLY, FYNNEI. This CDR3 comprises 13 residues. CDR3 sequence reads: CAGSGTYNSPLHF. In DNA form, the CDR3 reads TGTGCTGGGTCGGGAACCTATAATTCACCCCTCCACTTT.

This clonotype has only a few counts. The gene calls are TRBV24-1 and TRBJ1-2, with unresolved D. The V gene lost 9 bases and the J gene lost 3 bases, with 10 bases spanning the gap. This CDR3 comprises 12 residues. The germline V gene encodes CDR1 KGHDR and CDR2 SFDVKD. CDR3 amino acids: CATAQGDYGYTF. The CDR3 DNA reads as TGTGCCACCGCGCAAGGTGACTATGGCTACACCTTC.

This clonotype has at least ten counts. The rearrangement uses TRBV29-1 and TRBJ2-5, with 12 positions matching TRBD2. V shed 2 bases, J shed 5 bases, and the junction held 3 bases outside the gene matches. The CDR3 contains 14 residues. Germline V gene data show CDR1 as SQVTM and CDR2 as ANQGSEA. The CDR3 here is CSVERLAGGETQYF. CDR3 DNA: TGCAGCGTTGAAAGGCTAGCGGGAGGGGAGACCCAGTACTTC.

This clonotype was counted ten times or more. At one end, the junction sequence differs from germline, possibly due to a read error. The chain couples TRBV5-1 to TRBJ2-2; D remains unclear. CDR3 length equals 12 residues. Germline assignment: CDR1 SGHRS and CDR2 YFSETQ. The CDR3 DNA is TGTGCCAGCAGCTCGGACACCGGGGAGCTGTTTTTT. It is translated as CASSSDTGELFF.

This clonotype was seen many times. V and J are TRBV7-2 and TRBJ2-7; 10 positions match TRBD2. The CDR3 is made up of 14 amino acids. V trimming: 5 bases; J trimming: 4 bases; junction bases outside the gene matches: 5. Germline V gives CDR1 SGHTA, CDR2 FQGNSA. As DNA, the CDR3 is TGTGCCAGCAGCGCTAGCGGGAGTAGGTACGAGCAGTACTTC. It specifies CASSASGSRYEQYF.

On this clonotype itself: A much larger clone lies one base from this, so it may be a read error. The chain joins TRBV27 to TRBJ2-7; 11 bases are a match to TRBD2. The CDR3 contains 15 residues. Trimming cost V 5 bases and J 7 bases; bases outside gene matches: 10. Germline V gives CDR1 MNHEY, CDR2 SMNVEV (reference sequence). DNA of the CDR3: TGTGCCAGCAGTCCCTGGGCTAGCGGGAGGAGTGAGCAGTACTTC. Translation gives CASSPWASGRSEQYF.

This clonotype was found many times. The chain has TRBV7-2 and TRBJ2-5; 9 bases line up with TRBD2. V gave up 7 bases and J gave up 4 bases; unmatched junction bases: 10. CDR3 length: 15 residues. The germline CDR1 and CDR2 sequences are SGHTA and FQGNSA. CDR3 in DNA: TGTGCCAGCACCCAGGGCGGCGGGGGGGCAGAGACCCAGTACTTC. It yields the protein CASTQGGGGAETQYF. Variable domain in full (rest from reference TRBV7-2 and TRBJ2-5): GAGVSQSPSNKVTEKGKDVELRCDPISGHTALYWYRQSLGQGLEFLIYFQGNSAPDKSGLPSDRFSAERTGGSVSTLTIQRTQQEDSAVYLCASTQGGGGAETQYFGPGTRLLVL.

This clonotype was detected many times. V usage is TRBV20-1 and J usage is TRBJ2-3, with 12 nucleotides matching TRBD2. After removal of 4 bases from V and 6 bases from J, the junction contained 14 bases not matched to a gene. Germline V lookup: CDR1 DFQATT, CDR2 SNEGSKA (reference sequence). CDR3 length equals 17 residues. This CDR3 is CSAKPPRLAGVLDTQYF. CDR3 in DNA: TGCAGTGCTAAGCCCCCGAGACTAGCGGGAGTTTTGGATACGCAGTATTTT.

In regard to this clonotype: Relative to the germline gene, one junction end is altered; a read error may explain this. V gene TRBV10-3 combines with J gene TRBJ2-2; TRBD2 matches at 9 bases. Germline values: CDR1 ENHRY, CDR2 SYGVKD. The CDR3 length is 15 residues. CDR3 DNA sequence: TGTGCCATCAGCTTCGGCGGGAGGGCGGTCGGGGAGCTGGTTTTT. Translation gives CAISFGGRAVGELVF.

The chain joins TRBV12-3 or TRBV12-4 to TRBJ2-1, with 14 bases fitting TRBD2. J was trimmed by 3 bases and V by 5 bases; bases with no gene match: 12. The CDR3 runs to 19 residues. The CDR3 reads CASSTSGTSGSQSYNEQFF. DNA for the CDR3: TGTGCCAGCAGTACATCCGGGACTAGCGGGAGTCAAAGCTACAATGAGCAGTTCTTC.

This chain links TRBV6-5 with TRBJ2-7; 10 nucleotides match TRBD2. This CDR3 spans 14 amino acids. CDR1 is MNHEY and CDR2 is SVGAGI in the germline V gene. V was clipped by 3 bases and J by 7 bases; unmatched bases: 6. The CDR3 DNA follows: TGTGCCAGCAGTTATCTAGCGGGAGCGTGGGAGCAGTACTTC. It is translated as CASSYLAGAWEQYF.

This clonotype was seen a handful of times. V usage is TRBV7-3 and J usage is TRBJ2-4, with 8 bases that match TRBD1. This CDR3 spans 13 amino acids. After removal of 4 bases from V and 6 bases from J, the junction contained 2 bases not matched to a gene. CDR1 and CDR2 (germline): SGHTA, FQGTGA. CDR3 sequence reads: CASSSTGGNIQYF. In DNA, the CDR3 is TGTGCCAGCAGCTCCACAGGGGGAAACATTCAGTACTTC. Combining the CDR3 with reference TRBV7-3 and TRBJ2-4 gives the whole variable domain GAGVSQTPSNKVTEKGKYVELRCDPISGHTALYWYRQSLGQGPEFLIYFQGTGAADDSGLPNDRFFAVRPEGSVSTLKIQRTERGDSAVYLCASSSTGGNIQYFGAGTRLSVL.

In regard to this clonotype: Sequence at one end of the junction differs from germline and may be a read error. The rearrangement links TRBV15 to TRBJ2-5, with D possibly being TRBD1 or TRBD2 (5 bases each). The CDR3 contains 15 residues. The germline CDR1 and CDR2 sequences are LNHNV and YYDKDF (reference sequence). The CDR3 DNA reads TGTGCCACCAGCGGAGATTCGTTGGGACGAGAGACCCAGTACTTC. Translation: CATSGDSLGRETQYF. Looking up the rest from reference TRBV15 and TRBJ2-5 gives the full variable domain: DAMVIQNPRYQVTQFGKPVTLSCSQTLNHNVMYWYQQKSSQAPKLLFHYYDKDFNNEADTPDNFQSRRPNTSFCFLDIRSPGLGDTAMYLCATSGDSLGRETQYFGPGTRLLVL.

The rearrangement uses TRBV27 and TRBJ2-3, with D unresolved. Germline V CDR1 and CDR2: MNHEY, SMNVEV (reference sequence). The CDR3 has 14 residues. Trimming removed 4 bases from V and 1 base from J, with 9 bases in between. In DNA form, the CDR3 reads TGTGCCAGCAGTTCCGTTTTGGGCACAGATACGCAGTATTTT. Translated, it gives CASSSVLGTDTQYF.

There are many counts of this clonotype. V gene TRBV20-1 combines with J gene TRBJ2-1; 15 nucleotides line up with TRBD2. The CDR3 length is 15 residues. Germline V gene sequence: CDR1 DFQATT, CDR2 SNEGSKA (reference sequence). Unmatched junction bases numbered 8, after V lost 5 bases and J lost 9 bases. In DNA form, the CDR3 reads TGCAGTGCTCTCGGACTAGCGGGAGGGCAAGGTGAGCAGTTCTTC. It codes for CSALGLAGGQGEQFF.

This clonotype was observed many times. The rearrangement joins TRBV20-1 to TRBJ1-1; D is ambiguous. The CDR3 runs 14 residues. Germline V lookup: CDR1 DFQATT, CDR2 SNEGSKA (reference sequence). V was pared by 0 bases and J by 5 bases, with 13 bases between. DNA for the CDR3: TGCAGTGCTAGAGATTGGGGTGAAGGGACTGAAGCTTTCTTT. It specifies CSARDWGEGTEAFF.

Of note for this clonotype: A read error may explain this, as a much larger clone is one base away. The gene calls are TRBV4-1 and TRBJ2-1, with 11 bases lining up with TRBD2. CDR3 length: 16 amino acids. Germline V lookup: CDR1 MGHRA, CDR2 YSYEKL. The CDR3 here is CASSLYSGRVYNKQFF. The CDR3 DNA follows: TGCGCCAGCAGCCTCTATAGCGGGAGGGTCTACAATAAGCAGTTCTTC.

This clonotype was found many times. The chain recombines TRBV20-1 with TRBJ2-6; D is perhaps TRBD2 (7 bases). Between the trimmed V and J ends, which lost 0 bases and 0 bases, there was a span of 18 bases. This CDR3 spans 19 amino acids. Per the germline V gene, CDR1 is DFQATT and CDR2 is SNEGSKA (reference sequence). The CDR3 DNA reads TGCAGTGCTAGAGATAGTCGGGCGGGGGCGATCTCTGGGGCCAACGTCCTGACTTTC. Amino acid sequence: CSARDSRAGAISGANVLTF.